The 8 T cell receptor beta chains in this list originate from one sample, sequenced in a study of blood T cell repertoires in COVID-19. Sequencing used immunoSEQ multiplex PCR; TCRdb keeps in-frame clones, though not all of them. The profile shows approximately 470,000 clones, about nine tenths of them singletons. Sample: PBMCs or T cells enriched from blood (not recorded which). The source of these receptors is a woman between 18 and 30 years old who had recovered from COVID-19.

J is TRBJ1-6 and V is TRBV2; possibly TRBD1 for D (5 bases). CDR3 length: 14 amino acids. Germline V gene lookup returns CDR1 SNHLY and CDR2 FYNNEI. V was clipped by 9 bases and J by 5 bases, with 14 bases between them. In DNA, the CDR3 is TGTGCCAGGGCCGGAGGGGAAAATAATTCACCCCTCCACTTT. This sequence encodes CARAGGENNSPLHF. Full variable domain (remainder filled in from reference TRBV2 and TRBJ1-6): EPEVTQTPSHQVTQMGQEVILRCVPISNHLYFYWYRQILGQKVEFLVSFYNNEISEKSEIFDDQFSVERPDGSNFTLKIRSTKLEDSAMYFCARAGGENNSPLHFGNGTRLTVT.

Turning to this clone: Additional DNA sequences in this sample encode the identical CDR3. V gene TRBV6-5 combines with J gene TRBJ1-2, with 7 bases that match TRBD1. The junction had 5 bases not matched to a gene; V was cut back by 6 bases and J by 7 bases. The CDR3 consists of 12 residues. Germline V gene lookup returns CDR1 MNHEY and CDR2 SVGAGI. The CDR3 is CASSPGQAGYTF. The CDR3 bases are TGTGCCAGCAGCCCCGGACAGGCTGGCTACACCTTC.

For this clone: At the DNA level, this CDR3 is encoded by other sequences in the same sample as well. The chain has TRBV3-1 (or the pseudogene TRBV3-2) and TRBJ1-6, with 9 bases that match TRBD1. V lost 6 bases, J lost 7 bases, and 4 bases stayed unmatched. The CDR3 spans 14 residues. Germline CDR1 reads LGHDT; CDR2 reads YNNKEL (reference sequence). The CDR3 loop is CASSLGQGNSPLHF. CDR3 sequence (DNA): TGTGCCAGCAGTCTTGGACAGGGGAATTCACCCCTCCACTTT.

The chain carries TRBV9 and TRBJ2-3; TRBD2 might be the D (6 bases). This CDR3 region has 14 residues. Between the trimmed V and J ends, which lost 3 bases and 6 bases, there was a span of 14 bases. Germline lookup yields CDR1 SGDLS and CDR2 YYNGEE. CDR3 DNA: TGTGCCAGCAGCGCGGGACTTGGGGGGGATACGCAGTATTTT. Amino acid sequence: CASSAGLGGDTQYF.

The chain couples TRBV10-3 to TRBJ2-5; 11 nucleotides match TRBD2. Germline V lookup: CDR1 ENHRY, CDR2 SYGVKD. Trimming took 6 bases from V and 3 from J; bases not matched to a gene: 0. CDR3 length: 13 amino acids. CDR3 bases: TGTGCCATCAGGACTAGCGGGGAAGAGACCCAGTACTTC. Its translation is CAIRTSGEETQYF.

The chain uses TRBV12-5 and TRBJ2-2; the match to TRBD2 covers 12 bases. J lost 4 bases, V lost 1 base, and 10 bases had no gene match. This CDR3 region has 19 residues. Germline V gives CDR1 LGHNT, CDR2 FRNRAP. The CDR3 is CASGLGPVELAGGTGELFF. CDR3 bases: TGTGCTAGTGGTTTGGGCCCTGTTGAACTAGCGGGGGGCACCGGGGAGCTGTTTTTT.

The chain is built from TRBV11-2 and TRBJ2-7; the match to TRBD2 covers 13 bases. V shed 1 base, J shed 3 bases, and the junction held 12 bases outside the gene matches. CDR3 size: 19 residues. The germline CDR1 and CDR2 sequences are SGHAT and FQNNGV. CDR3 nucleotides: TGTGCCAGCAGCTTAGGGGGGACTAGCGGGACCACTTCTTTCTACGAGCAGTACTTC. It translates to CASSLGGTSGTTSFYEQYF.

CDR3 amino acids: CASSPPPGNTEAFF. The CDR3 DNA is TGTGCCAGCAGCCCTCCTCCGGGGAACACTGAAGCTTTCTTT. The genes are TRBV5-4 and TRBJ1-1; no clear D. From germline, CDR1 is SGHNT and CDR2 YYREEE (reference sequence). The V gene lost 4 bases and the J gene lost 1 base, with 11 bases spanning the gap. The CDR3 consists of 14 residues.